Below, 29 T cell receptor beta chains from the same sample are listed, as sequenced in a study of vaccination and CD4 T cells after COVID-19. Their antigen targets remain unknown. The treatment denotes: approximately nine-day PBMC culture with coronavirus spike peptide pools or control peptides (ViraFEST assay). Scientists ran DNA taken from cultured CD4+ T cells through the Oncomine TCR Beta short-read assay for sequencing. A single record per CDR3 protein comes from TCRdb applying MiXCR to the PCR reads. The table includes some 14,000 distinct CDR3 sequences, around 53% detected once. This specimen consisted of CD4+ T cells from blood, cultured in vitro, obtained before SARS-CoV-2 vaccination. These receptor sequences come from a human donor who had recovered from COVID-19.

The chain is built from TRBV7-2 and TRBJ1-1; D not certain. The germline gives CDR1 SGHTA, CDR2 FQGNSA. The ends were cut back, 6 bases at V and 1 base at J, with 12 bases in the middle. This CDR3 comprises 14 residues. The CDR3 DNA follows: TGTGCCAGCAGACTACCCATACAGAACACTGAAGCTTTCTTT. Residues: CASRLPIQNTEAFF.

The chain recombines TRBV24-1 with TRBJ2-1; no clear D gene. V lost 6 bases and J 4 bases, leaving 15 bases between the germline ends. The CDR3 covers 15 residues. Germline lookup yields CDR1 KGHDR and CDR2 SFDVKD. CDR3 DNA: TGTGCCACCAGTAGCACAGCTTCTCGGTACAATGAGCAGTTCTTC. Translation: CATSSTASRYNEQFF.

The rearrangement links TRBV20-1 to TRBJ2-1; 11 nucleotides align to TRBD1. The CDR3 spans 14 residues. V shed 1 base and J 6 bases; nucleotides not matched to a gene: 2. CDR1 and CDR2 from the germline V gene are DFQATT and SNEGSKA (reference sequence). In nucleotides, the CDR3 is TGCAGTGCTAGAGGGACAGGGGGCCTCAATGAGCAGTTCTTC. Its protein product is CSARGTGGLNEQFF.

The chain combines TRBV28 with TRBJ1-2, with D tentatively TRBD1 (6 bases). Germline V gene lookup returns CDR1 MDHEN and CDR2 SYDVKM. V was trimmed by 5 bases and J by 4 bases, leaving 23 bases between them. The CDR3 loop spans 17 amino acids. Written as DNA, the CDR3 is TGTGCCAGCAGTACCACGAGCCCCAGGGGACAATCCTATGGCTACACCTTC. Its protein product is CASSTTSPRGQSYGYTF.

This clonotype was seen a single time. The chain uses TRBV30 and TRBJ2-3, with 7 bases that match TRBD1. V gave up 0 bases and J gave up 2 bases; unmatched junction bases: 2. The germline V gene encodes CDR1 GTSNPN and CDR2 SVGIG (reference sequence). The CDR3 has 14 residues. CDR3 region: CAWSVGTDTDTQYF. Here the CDR3 DNA reads TGTGCCTGGAGTGTGGGGACAGACACAGATACGCAGTATTTT.

V gene TRBV19 combines with J gene TRBJ1-2; 8 positions match TRBD1. CDR1 and CDR2 from the germline V gene are LNHDA and SQIVND (reference sequence). The trim removed 3 bases at V and 0 bases at J, leaving 9 bases unmatched. CDR3 length: 17 amino acids. CDR3 in amino acids: CASSMDGTGYSNYGYTF. CDR3 nucleotide sequence: TGTGCCAGTAGTATGGACGGGACAGGTTACTCTAACTATGGCTACACCTTC.

The rearrangement links TRBV27 to TRBJ2-7; D is unresolved. Trimming shortened V by 1 base and J by 0 bases, and 7 bases separated the two germline ends. Germline CDR1 MNHEY, CDR2 SMNVEV (reference sequence). This CDR3 region has 14 residues. The CDR3 sequence: CASSLFPYSYEQYF. The CDR3 DNA is TGTGCCAGCAGTTTATTTCCTTACTCCTACGAGCAGTACTTC.

The chain combines TRBV27 with TRBJ2-7; D is uncertain. Trimming took 6 bases from V and 0 from J, leaving 21 bases between them. The germline V gene encodes CDR1 MNHEY and CDR2 SMNVEV (reference sequence). The CDR3 runs 17 residues. The CDR3 sequence: CASSPNSGSRRSYEQYF. CDR3 nucleotides: TGTGCCAGCAGCCCGAACTCAGGTTCTAGGCGCTCCTACGAGCAGTACTTC.

By proportion, this clonotype is medium-sized (0.01 to 0.1%). Germline is not matched at one junction end, which may reflect a read error. V and J are TRBV15 and TRBJ1-1, with a possible D match to TRBD1 (6 bases). Germline loops: CDR1 LNHNV, CDR2 YYDKDF (reference sequence). This CDR3 contains 11 residues. CDR3 sequence (DNA): TGTGCCACCAGCTTGCGCCGGGACATCACGTTT. Residues: CATSLRRDITF.

The V call is TRBV20-1, the J call TRBJ2-7, with 12 bases lining up with TRBD1. The germline gives CDR1 DFQATT, CDR2 SNEGSKA (reference sequence). After removal of 6 bases from V and 4 bases from J, the junction contained 10 bases not matched to a gene. This CDR3 is built from 15 residues. CDR3 in DNA: TGCAGTGCAAGCCCGGGACAGGGGGCCGCGTACGAGCAGTACTTC. This codes for CSASPGQGAAYEQYF.

The chain joins TRBV4-3 to TRBJ1-1; TRBD1 might be the D (5 bases). Germline CDR1 LGHNA, CDR2 YSLEER. The V end lost 0 bases, the J end lost 0 bases, and 11 bases lay between the germline ends. The CDR3 is 16 residues long. The CDR3 here is CASSQDTGGLNTEAFF. The CDR3 region has the DNA TGCGCCAGCAGCCAAGATACCGGGGGACTGAACACTGAAGCTTTCTTT.

The chain recombines TRBV19 with TRBJ1-1; 7 bases are a match to TRBD1. This CDR3 spans 14 amino acids. Germline loops: CDR1 LNHDA, CDR2 SQIVND (reference sequence). With V trimmed by 4 bases and J by 11 bases, 13 bases remained unmatched. CDR3 bases: TGTGCCAGTAGTACCACAGGGGCCTCGGAATCGGCTTTCTTT. Protein sequence: CASSTTGASESAFF. Together with reference TRBV19 and TRBJ1-1, the CDR3 gives the full variable domain: DGGITQSPKYLFRKEGQNVTLSCEQNLNHDAMYWYRQDPGQGLRLIYYSQIVNDFQKGDIAEGYSVSREKKESFPLTVTSAQKNPTAFYLCASSTTGASESAFFGQGTRLTVV.

This clonotype was seen a handful of times. The rearrangement joins TRBV6-2 or TRBV6-3 to TRBJ1-2; TRBD1 aligns across 7 bases. The CDR3 runs to 13 residues. Germline assignment: CDR1 MNHEY and CDR2 SVGEGT. Trimming at V came to 6 bases and at J to 10 bases, leaving 11 bases not matched to a gene. CDR3: CASRTGTALLYTF. CDR3 DNA: TGTGCCAGCAGAACCGGGACAGCGCTCCTCTACACCTTC.

The chain couples TRBV7-2 to TRBJ2-3; 7 bases line up with TRBD2. This CDR3 region has 13 residues. The germline gives CDR1 SGHTA, CDR2 FQGNSA. Trimming at V came to 5 bases and at J to 5 bases, leaving 4 bases not matched to a gene. CDR3: CASSTVAGDTQYF. CDR3 in DNA: TGTGCCAGCAGCACCGTAGCGGGAGATACGCAGTATTTT.

Here the CDR3 reads CASSPEWQGRETQYF. The CDR3 DNA reads TGTGCCAGCTCACCAGAGTGGCAGGGGAGGGAGACCCAGTACTTC. The chain couples TRBV18 to TRBJ2-5; TRBD1 or TRBD2 may be the D gene (6 bases each). The germline V gene encodes CDR1 KGHSH and CDR2 LQKENI. The length of the CDR3 is 15 residues. Trimming removed 2 bases from V and 5 bases from J, with 15 bases in between. The full variable domain, rest sourced from reference TRBV18 and TRBJ2-5, is NAGVMQNPRHLVRRRGQEARLRCSPMKGHSHVYWYRQLPEEGLKFMVYLQKENIIDESGMPKERFSAEFPKEGPSILRIQQVVRGDSAAYFCASSPEWQGRETQYFGPGTRLLVL.

This chain uses TRBV21-1 with TRBJ1-2; the table gives TRBD1 as D, unverified against the DNA. TRBV21-1 is an annotated pseudogene. This CDR3 region has 18 residues. The CDR3 nucleotides are TGTGCCAGCAGCACAAACCCCCCCTACAGGGACGCTAACTATGGCTACACCTTC. It encodes CASSTNPPYRDANYGYTF.

This clonotype was seen a handful of times. This chain joins TRBV7-2 and TRBJ2-5; TRBD1 aligns across 8 bases. The CDR3 loop spans 14 amino acids. Germline CDR1 and CDR2: SGHTA and FQGNSA. The V segment lost 5 bases and the J segment 7 bases; nucleotides outside the gene matches: 9. DNA for the CDR3: TGTGCCAGCAGCGACCAGGGGGCGGCTGGGACCCAGTACTTC. Amino acids: CASSDQGAAGTQYF.

The V gene is TRBV2, the J gene TRBJ1-2; no clear D. Germline V lookup: CDR1 SNHLY, CDR2 FYNNEI. V was shortened by 2 bases and J by 6 bases, with 10 bases between the two germline ends. The CDR3 sequence is 13 residues long. CDR3 bases: TGTGCCAGCAGTGAATATTACAGAAATGGCTACACCTTC. This gives the protein CASSEYYRNGYTF.

This chain connects TRBV24-1 to TRBJ1-1; possible D gene TRBD1, 6 bases. The CDR3 totals 13 residues. Germline V gives CDR1 KGHDR, CDR2 SFDVKD. Between the trimmed V and J ends, which lost 4 bases and 8 bases, there was a span of 13 bases. CDR3 region: CATSDHREGEAFF. Written as DNA, the CDR3 is TGTGCCACCAGTGACCACAGGGAAGGAGAAGCTTTCTTT.

The chain couples TRBV20-1 to TRBJ2-2; TRBD2 aligns across 8 bases. Germline trimming cut 3 bases from V and 6 bases from J; bases unmatched to any gene: 9. The V gene's germline CDR1 is DFQATT and CDR2 SNEGSKA (reference sequence). The CDR3 sequence is 15 residues long. The CDR3 bases are TGCAGTGCTAGTCCGGGACTAGGCGTAGCCGGGGAGCTGTTTTTT. Protein product: CSASPGLGVAGELFF.

This sequence joins TRBV19 and TRBJ1-5; the D gene is possibly TRBD1 (5 bases). The CDR3 has 14 amino acids. V lost 7 bases and J lost 2, with 12 bases in between. Germline V CDR1 and CDR2: LNHDA, SQIVND (reference sequence). The CDR3 spells CASNTRGGNQPQHF. CDR3 nucleotides: TGTGCCAGTAACACAAGGGGCGGCAATCAGCCCCAGCATTTT.

This clonotype has just a few counts. The chain employs TRBV5-4 and TRBJ1-2; TRBD1 aligns across 11 bases. The CDR3 sequence is 15 residues long. V shed 4 bases and J 4 bases; nucleotides not matched to a gene: 6. Germline V gene sequence: CDR1 SGHNT, CDR2 YYREEE (reference sequence). The CDR3 loop reads CASSTGQGVSYGYTF. The CDR3 DNA reads as TGTGCCAGCAGCACGGGACAGGGGGTAAGCTATGGCTACACCTTC.

The V gene is TRBV20-1, the J gene TRBJ1-2; the D gene is possibly TRBD1 (6 bases). Between the trimmed V and J ends, which lost 1 base and 6 bases, there was a span of 9 bases. Germline CDR1 is DFQATT and CDR2 is SNEGSKA (reference sequence). This CDR3 comprises 12 residues. CDR3 DNA sequence: TGCAGTGCTAGAGCAGGGGTAAATGGCTACACCTTC. Translating it yields CSARAGVNGYTF.

The genes are TRBV6-1 and TRBJ1-6, with TRBD1 identical over 10 bases. The CDR3 is 17 residues long. Losses at the gene ends were 6 bases for V and 0 bases for J; bases not matched to a gene: 5. CDR1 MNHNS and CDR2 SASEGT come from the germline V gene. CDR3 sequence reads: CASRSGTGASYNSPLHF. For the CDR3, the DNA is TGTGCCAGCAGATCTGGGACAGGGGCCTCCTATAATTCACCCCTCCACTTT.

This clonotype was seen more than once but under ten times. The rearrangement links TRBV20-1 to TRBJ1-1; D unresolved. The length of the CDR3 is 12 residues. Germline loops: CDR1 DFQATT, CDR2 SNEGSKA (reference sequence). CDR3 region: CSAASLNTEAFF. CDR3 nucleotide sequence: TGCAGCGCCGCTTCGCTGAACACTGAAGCTTTCTTT.

This clonotype was counted once. This chain links TRBV20-1 with TRBJ1-5; no clear D. Germline V lookup: CDR1 DFQATT, CDR2 SNEGSKA (reference sequence). V was trimmed by 6 bases and J by 1 base, leaving 10 bases between them. This CDR3 has 13 amino acids. CDR3 residues: CSAWASSNQPQHF. As DNA, the CDR3 is TGCAGTGCGTGGGCAAGCAGCAATCAGCCCCAGCATTTT.

This sequence joins TRBV7-3 and TRBJ2-7, with no clear D. This CDR3 spans 13 amino acids. Trimming shortened V by 5 bases and J by 0 bases, and 8 bases separated the two germline ends. From germline, CDR1 is SGHTA and CDR2 FQGTGA. CDR3 region: CASSGLSSYEQYF. CDR3 DNA sequence: TGTGCCAGCAGCGGCCTAAGCTCCTACGAGCAGTACTTC.

In this sample, this clonotype turned up a few times. V and J are TRBV20-1 and TRBJ2-7, with D unresolved. The CDR3 sequence is 11 residues long. V was shortened by 6 bases and J by 2 bases, with 8 bases between the two germline ends. Germline CDR1 reads DFQATT; CDR2 reads SNEGSKA (reference sequence). The CDR3: CSALAPYEQYF. CDR3 DNA: TGCAGTGCCCTCGCACCCTACGAGCAGTACTTC.

The chain links TRBV7-8 to TRBJ1-5; D might be TRBD1 (5 bases). The V and J ends lost 5 bases and 0 bases respectively, with 17 bases between them. CDR3 length: 17 residues. Germline CDR1 reads SGHVS; CDR2 reads FQNEAQ. For the CDR3, the DNA is TGTGCCAGCAGCCCCAGCCGCGGGGCGATTAGCAATCAGCCCCAGCATTTT. Encoded protein: CASSPSRGAISNQPQHF.